What follows are 31 T cell receptor beta chains derived from one specimen sequenced in a study of PD-1 blockade in classical Hodgkin lymphoma. Each patient's relapse followed autologous stem cell transplantation, and brentuximab vedotin exposure varied. Some clones are missing from TCRdb's copy, which holds only in-frame ones; the method was immunoSEQ multiplex PCR. The sample lists some 150,000 clones, under 85% seen once, with roughly a tenth in the top ten. Sequencing used peripheral blood mononuclear cells (PBMCs), obtained before the second cycle of nivolumab. These TCRs come from a human donor with classical Hodgkin lymphoma.

CDR3 nucleotide sequence: TGCAGCGTTCTACTGGGAGCGCAGGGATCTCAAGAGACCCAGTACTTC. Its translation: CSVLLGAQGSQETQYF. V gene TRBV29-1 combines with J gene TRBJ2-5; the D gene could be TRBD1 or TRBD2 (5 bases each). The CDR3 covers 16 residues. Trimming took off 5 bases at V and 2 bases at J, with 21 bases between the two ends. From germline, CDR1 is SQVTM and CDR2 ANQGSEA.

The chain couples TRBV21-1 to TRBJ1-2. TRBV21-1 is a listed pseudogene. The CDR3 is 13 amino acids. The CDR3 is CASVSLIYYGYTF. CDR3 DNA sequence: TGTGCCAGCGTAAGTTTAATATACTATGGCTACACCTTC.

The chain couples TRBV7-2 to TRBJ2-5, with a tentative D call TRBD1 (5 bases). Trimming cost V 1 base and J 5 bases, with 8 bases left between them. This CDR3 comprises 13 residues. Germline V lookup: CDR1 SGHTA, CDR2 FQGNSA. The CDR3 nucleotides are TGTGCCAGCAGCTTAGAGGGGCGCGAGACCCAGTACTTC. It is translated as CASSLEGRETQYF. The variable domain in full, with the rest retrieved from reference TRBV7-2 and TRBJ2-5, is GAGVSQSPSNKVTEKGKDVELRCDPISGHTALYWYRQSLGQGLEFLIYFQGNSAPDKSGLPSDRFSAERTGGSVSTLTIQRTQQEDSAVYLCASSLEGRETQYFGPGTRLLVL.

This clone was counted a few times. J is TRBJ2-6 and V is TRBV28, with TRBD1 as a possible D gene (7 bases). This CDR3 comprises 18 residues. Germline CDR1 and CDR2: MDHEN and SYDVKM. Between the trimmed V and J ends, which lost 0 bases and 0 bases, there was a span of 12 bases. The CDR3 spells CASSLWQGDSSGANVLTF. For the CDR3, the DNA is TGTGCCAGCAGTTTATGGCAGGGGGACTCCTCTGGGGCCAACGTCCTGACTTTC. The full variable domain, with the rest looked up from reference TRBV28 and TRBJ2-6, is DVKVTQSSRYLVKRTGEKVFLECVQDMDHENMFWYRQDPGLGLRLIYFSYDVKMKEKGDIPEGYSVSREKKERFSLILESASTNQTSMYLCASSLWQGDSSGANVLTFGAGSRLTVL.

The chain recombines TRBV7-2 with TRBJ1-5; D call uncertain. The germline gives CDR1 SGHTA, CDR2 FQGNSA. V lost 2 bases to trimming and J lost 2 bases, with 13 bases between them. The CDR3 has 16 residues. As DNA, the CDR3 is TGTGCCAGCAGCTTATGGGCTACACCGGGCAATCAGCCCCAGCATTTT. It encodes CASSLWATPGNQPQHF. Variable domain in full (rest from reference TRBV7-2 and TRBJ1-5): GAGVSQSPSNKVTEKGKDVELRCDPISGHTALYWYRQSLGQGLEFLIYFQGNSAPDKSGLPSDRFSAERTGGSVSTLTIQRTQQEDSAVYLCASSLWATPGNQPQHFGDGTRLSIL.

The chain recombines TRBV7-9 with TRBJ1-2; D perhaps matches TRBD1 (5 bases). The CDR3 extends over 13 amino acids. The V gene lost 0 bases and the J gene lost 6 bases, with 8 bases spanning the gap. Germline CDR1 SEHNR, CDR2 FQNEAQ (reference sequence). CDR3 nucleotides: TGTGCCAGCAGCTTAGCGGTGGGGGATGGCTACACCTTC. It translates to CASSLAVGDGYTF.

V gene TRBV5-6 combines with J gene TRBJ2-2; perhaps TRBD1 as D (6 bases). The V gene lost 1 base and the J gene lost 5 bases, with 15 bases spanning the gap. Per germline, CDR1 SGHDT and CDR2 YYEEEE. The CDR3 consists of 16 residues. This CDR3 reads CASSLTVGTTTGELFF. In DNA, the CDR3 is TGTGCCAGCAGCTTGACCGTAGGGACAACAACCGGGGAGCTGTTTTTT.

The chain employs TRBV5-1 and TRBJ2-5, with D possibly being TRBD1 (6 bases). V was shortened by 4 bases and J by 1 base, with 14 bases between the two germline ends. Germline assignment: CDR1 SGHRS and CDR2 YFSETQ. This CDR3 contains 15 residues. This chain's CDR3 is CASSKSQGLQETQYF. In DNA, the CDR3 is TGCGCCAGCAGCAAGTCACAGGGTCTCCAAGAGACCCAGTACTTC.

V gene TRBV10-3 combines with J gene TRBJ1-1; 8 nucleotides agree with TRBD1. V gave up 8 bases and J gave up 0 bases; unmatched junction bases: 2. The CDR3 runs to 13 residues. The V gene's germline CDR1 is ENHRY and CDR2 SYGVKD. The CDR3 DNA is TGTGCCATCGCGGACAGGGTGAACACTGAAGCTTTCTTT. Translating it yields CAIADRVNTEAFF.

This clone appeared a single time. The V call is TRBV7-3, the J call TRBJ2-5; the match to TRBD2 covers 10 bases. In germline, CDR1 is SGHTA, CDR2 FQGTGA. Trimming at V came to 2 bases and at J to 5 bases, leaving 5 bases not matched to a gene. This CDR3 is built from 15 residues. The CDR3 DNA reads as TGTGCCAGCAGCTTATCTAGCGGGAGTCCGGAGACCCAGTACTTC. Residues: CASSLSSGSPETQYF.

The J gene is TRBJ1-2, the V gene TRBV5-1; D is uncertain. V dropped 4 bases and J dropped 3 bases, with 10 bases sitting between them. CDR3 size: 13 residues. Germline V gives CDR1 SGHRS, CDR2 YFSETQ. The CDR3 protein is CASSDDGDYGYTF. The CDR3 region has the DNA TGCGCCAGCAGCGACGACGGGGACTATGGCTACACCTTC.

V usage is TRBV7-2 and J usage is TRBJ2-2; D is ambiguous. The CDR3 is 13 amino acids. Trimming took 2 bases from V and 8 from J, leaving 9 bases between them. CDR1 SGHTA and CDR2 FQGNSA come from the germline V gene. This CDR3 is CASSLRDPGELFF. CDR3 coding DNA: TGTGCCAGCAGCTTAAGGGATCCGGGGGAGCTGTTTTTT. The full variable domain, with the rest looked up from reference TRBV7-2 and TRBJ2-2, is GAGVSQSPSNKVTEKGKDVELRCDPISGHTALYWYRQSLGQGLEFLIYFQGNSAPDKSGLPSDRFSAERTGGSVSTLTIQRTQQEDSAVYLCASSLRDPGELFFGEGSRLTVL.

The chain combines TRBV6-1 with TRBJ2-7; TRBD1 agrees at 8 bases. Germline V gene data show CDR1 as MNHNS and CDR2 as SASEGT. Losses at the gene ends were 3 bases for V and 6 bases for J; bases not matched to a gene: 13. This CDR3 contains 16 residues. The CDR3 DNA follows: TGTGCCAGCAGTGACAGGACAGGGCACGCCCTCCTCGAGCAGTACTTC. Encoded protein: CASSDRTGHALLEQYF.

This chain links TRBV2 with TRBJ2-1, with D unresolved. Trimming removed 7 bases at V and 8 bases at J, with 12 bases between. This CDR3 comprises 12 residues. Germline V gene sequence: CDR1 SNHLY, CDR2 FYNNEI. CDR3 sequence: CASIASRDEQFF. CDR3 nucleotide sequence: TGTGCCAGCATCGCTAGTCGGGATGAGCAGTTCTTC. Looking up the rest from reference TRBV2 and TRBJ2-1 gives the full variable domain: EPEVTQTPSHQVTQMGQEVILRCVPISNHLYFYWYRQILGQKVEFLVSFYNNEISEKSEIFDDQFSVERPDGSNFTLKIRSTKLEDSAMYFCASIASRDEQFFGPGTRLTVL.

This chain uses TRBV6-5 with TRBJ2-2; TRBD2 aligns across 8 bases. Losses at the gene ends were 11 bases for V and 5 bases for J; bases not matched to a gene: 13. This CDR3 has 15 amino acids. The germline V gene has CDR1 MNHEY and CDR2 SVGAGI. CDR3 nucleotide sequence: TGTGCCGCTCGGCTAGCGGGTTTAGAGACCGGGGAGCTGTTTTTT. Translating gives CAARLAGLETGELFF.

The chain has TRBV7-9 and TRBJ2-3; TRBD1 matches 11 bases. This CDR3 has 16 amino acids. V shed 5 bases, J shed 4 bases, and the junction held 8 bases outside the gene matches. CDR1 is SEHNR, CDR2 FQNEAQ, per germline (reference sequence). CDR3 protein: CASSPRTGGAADTQYF. The DNA of the CDR3 is TGTGCCAGCAGCCCACGGACAGGGGGCGCGGCAGATACGCAGTATTTT. Full variable domain (outside the CDR3, taken from reference TRBV7-9 and TRBJ2-3): DTGVSQNPRHKITKRGQNVTFRCDPISEHNRLYWYRQTLGQGPEFLTYFQNEAQLEKSRLLSDRFSAERPKGSFSTLEIQRTEQGDSAMYLCASSPRTGGAADTQYFGPGTRLTVL.

This clone was picked up a small number of times. The rearrangement joins TRBV7-9 to TRBJ2-2; D might be TRBD2 (5 bases). CDR1 SEHNR and CDR2 FQNEAQ come from the germline V gene (reference sequence). Deletions cut 2 bases from V and 4 bases from J, with 8 bases between. The length of the CDR3 is 14 residues. As DNA, the CDR3 is TGTGCCAGCAGCTTAATTGAGGGCACCGGGGAGCTGTTTTTT. Its translation: CASSLIEGTGELFF.

This clone was detected a few times. The identical CDR3 is also encoded by other nucleotide sequences in the sample. This sequence joins TRBV6-5 and TRBJ2-4; D perhaps matches TRBD2 (5 bases). This CDR3 has 15 residues. Trimming pared 0 bases from V and 1 base from J, leaving 7 bases between. Germline V gives CDR1 MNHEY, CDR2 SVGAGI. The CDR3 spells CASSYSSGAKNIQYF. For the CDR3, the DNA is TGTGCCAGCAGTTACTCTTCGGGGGCCAAAAACATTCAGTACTTC.

As regards this clone: The sample contains more than one DNA sequence encoding this CDR3. This chain's CDR3 is CASSFSGGTYNEQFF. Here the CDR3 DNA reads TGTGCCAGCAGCTTTAGCGGGGGAACCTACAATGAGCAGTTCTTC. The V call is TRBV7-3, the J call TRBJ2-1; 9 bases align to TRBD2. This CDR3 is built from 15 residues. The V gene end was trimmed by 3 bases and the J gene end by 2 bases; junction bases not matched to a gene: 2. Germline V gives CDR1 SGHTA, CDR2 FQGTGA.

The rearrangement links TRBV7-3 to TRBJ2-3, with a tentative D call TRBD2 (5 bases). Germline CDR1 reads SGHTA; CDR2 reads FQGTGA. The CDR3 totals 13 residues. Trimming removed 4 bases at V and 6 bases at J, with 11 bases between. CDR3 DNA: TGTGCCAGCAGCTCGAGGGCCGGGGATACGCAGTATTTT. This gives the protein CASSSRAGDTQYF.

The V and J genes are TRBV6-5 and TRBJ1-1; a weak D match, TRBD1 (6 bases). Germline loops: CDR1 MNHEY, CDR2 SVGAGI. There are 14 residues in the CDR3. V lost 8 bases and J 8 bases, leaving 21 bases between the germline ends. As DNA, the CDR3 is TGTGCCAGCTATGGGGGCAGAGGGGTTTTGGAAGCTTTCTTT. Protein: CASYGGRGVLEAFF.

This rearrangement joins TRBV2 to TRBJ2-1, with a possible D match to TRBD1 (6 bases). The germline CDR1 and CDR2 sequences are SNHLY and FYNNEI. CDR3 length: 13 amino acids. V was clipped by 7 bases and J by 8 bases, with 15 bases between them. The chain's CDR3 is CASKGDGVHEQFF. The CDR3 region has the DNA TGTGCCAGCAAGGGGGATGGGGTTCATGAGCAGTTCTTC.

V and J are TRBV2 and TRBJ2-7; 9 positions match TRBD2. The CDR3 runs 18 residues. Germline V CDR1 and CDR2: SNHLY, FYNNEI. V trimming: 0 bases; J trimming: 3 bases; junction bases outside the gene matches: 12. This CDR3 is CASSEANPGLAGVYEQYF. The DNA for the CDR3 is TGTGCCAGCAGTGAAGCGAACCCCGGGTTAGCGGGAGTCTACGAGCAGTACTTC.

V usage is TRBV4-2 and J usage is TRBJ2-7; D may be TRBD1 (6 bases). CDR3 length: 16 amino acids. Trimming pared 1 base from V and 4 bases from J, leaving 17 bases between. Germline CDR1 LGHNA, CDR2 YNFKEQ. CDR3 sequence reads: CASSQATGSVLYEQYF. Here the CDR3 DNA reads TGTGCCAGCAGCCAAGCCACAGGGTCGGTTTTGTACGAGCAGTACTTC.

The chain joins TRBV6-5 to TRBJ2-1, with 10 bases matching TRBD2. The V segment lost 4 bases and the J segment 6 bases; nucleotides outside the gene matches: 6. Germline loops: CDR1 MNHEY, CDR2 SVGAGI. The CDR3 is 15 residues long. CDR3 sequence reads: CASSSGLAETNEQFF. The DNA for the CDR3 is TGTGCCAGCAGTTCCGGACTAGCGGAGACCAATGAGCAGTTCTTC.

V gene TRBV5-1 combines with J gene TRBJ2-6; D gene ambiguous. CDR1 is SGHRS, CDR2 YFSETQ, per germline. This CDR3 is built from 15 residues. Trimming removed 0 bases at V and 4 bases at J, with 8 bases between. CDR3 protein: CASSLDPDGANVLTF. As DNA, the CDR3 is TGCGCCAGCAGCTTGGACCCCGACGGGGCCAACGTCCTGACTTTC.

The chain joins TRBV10-3 to TRBJ2-7; D not resolved. The V end was cut by 7 bases, the J end by 0 bases, with 13 bases between. The CDR3 covers 14 residues. The V gene's germline CDR1 is ENHRY and CDR2 SYGVKD. The CDR3 nucleotides read TGTGCCATCAAAGACACCCGAGACTCCTACGAGCAGTACTTC. This codes for CAIKDTRDSYEQYF.

The gene calls are TRBV5-4 and TRBJ1-3; D is undetermined. There are 16 residues in the CDR3. Between the trimmed V and J ends, which lost 4 bases and 0 bases, there was a span of 14 bases. Germline values: CDR1 SGHNT, CDR2 YYREEE (reference sequence). CDR3 in amino acids: CASSRPEEGSGNTIYF. The CDR3 nucleotides are TGTGCCAGCAGCCGACCGGAGGAAGGCTCTGGAAACACCATATATTTT. The full variable domain, rest sourced from reference TRBV5-4 and TRBJ1-3, is ETGVTQSPTHLIKTRGQQVTLRCSSQSGHNTVSWYQQALGQGPQFIFQYYREEENGRGNFPPRFSGLQFPNYSSELNVNALELDDSALYLCASSRPEEGSGNTIYFGEGSWLTVV.

This clone has a handful of counts. The chain has TRBV19 and TRBJ1-5; the D is unclear. Per the germline V gene, CDR1 is LNHDA and CDR2 is SQIVND (reference sequence). The CDR3 contains 15 residues. Trimming left V 3 bases short and J 0 bases short, with 9 bases between. DNA of the CDR3: TGTGCCAGTAGTATCTTCATACCTAGCAATCAGCCCCAGCATTTT. The encoded protein is CASSIFIPSNQPQHF. The variable domain in full, completed from reference TRBV19 and TRBJ1-5, reads DGGITQSPKYLFRKEGQNVTLSCEQNLNHDAMYWYRQDPGQGLRLIYYSQIVNDFQKGDIAEGYSVSREKKESFPLTVTSAQKNPTAFYLCASSIFIPSNQPQHFGDGTRLSIL.

This clone has a single count. The chain combines TRBV5-1 with TRBJ1-6; D might be TRBD1 (6 bases). The CDR3 extends over 15 amino acids. Germline values: CDR1 SGHRS, CDR2 YFSETQ. Trimming pared 7 bases from V and 4 bases from J, leaving 15 bases between. In DNA form, the CDR3 reads TGCGCCAGCGGGGCGGGGGCAGCTTATAATTCACCCCTCCACTTT. It codes for CASGAGAAYNSPLHF.

This chain uses TRBV7-3 with TRBJ2-3; tentative D call: TRBD1 (6 bases). Germline V gene lookup returns CDR1 SGHTA and CDR2 FQGTGA. CDR3 size: 15 residues. Deletions cut 5 bases from V and 3 bases from J, with 15 bases between. CDR3 region: CASSLDPRGTDTQYF. CDR3 DNA sequence: TGTGCCAGCAGCCTCGACCCGAGGGGGACAGATACGCAGTATTTT.